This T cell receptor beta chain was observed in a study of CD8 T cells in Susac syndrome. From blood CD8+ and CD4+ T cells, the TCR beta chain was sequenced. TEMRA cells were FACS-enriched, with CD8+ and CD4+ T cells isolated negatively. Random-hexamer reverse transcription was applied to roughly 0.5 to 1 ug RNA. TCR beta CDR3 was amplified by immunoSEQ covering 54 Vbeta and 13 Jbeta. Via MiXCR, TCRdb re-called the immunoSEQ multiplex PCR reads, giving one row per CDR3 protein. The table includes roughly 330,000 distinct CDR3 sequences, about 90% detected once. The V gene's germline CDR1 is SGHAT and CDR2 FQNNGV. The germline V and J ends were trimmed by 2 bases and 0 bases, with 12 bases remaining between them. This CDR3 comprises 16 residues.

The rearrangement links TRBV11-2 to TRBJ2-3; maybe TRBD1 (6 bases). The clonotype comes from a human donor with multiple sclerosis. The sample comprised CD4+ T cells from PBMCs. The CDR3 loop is CASSLRSGGSTDTQYF. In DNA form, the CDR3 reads TGTGCCAGCAGCTTAAGAAGTGGGGGCAGCACAGATACGCAGTATTTT.